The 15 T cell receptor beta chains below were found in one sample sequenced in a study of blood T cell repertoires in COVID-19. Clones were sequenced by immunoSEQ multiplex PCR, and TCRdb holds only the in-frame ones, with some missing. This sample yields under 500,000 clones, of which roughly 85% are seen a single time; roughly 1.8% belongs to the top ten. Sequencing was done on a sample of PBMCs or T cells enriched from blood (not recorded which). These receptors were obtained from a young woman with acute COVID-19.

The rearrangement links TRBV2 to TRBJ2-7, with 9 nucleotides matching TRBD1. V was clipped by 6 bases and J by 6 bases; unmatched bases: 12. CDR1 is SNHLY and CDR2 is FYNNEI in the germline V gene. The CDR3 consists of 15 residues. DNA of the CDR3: TGTGCCAGCAGCGCTGATCGACAGGGGGGAGGCGAGCAGTACTTC. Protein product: CASSADRQGGGEQYF.

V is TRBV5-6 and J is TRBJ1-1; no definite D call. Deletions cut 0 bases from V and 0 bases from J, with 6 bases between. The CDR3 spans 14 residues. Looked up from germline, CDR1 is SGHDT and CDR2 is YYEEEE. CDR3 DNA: TGTGCCAGCAGCTTGGGCGGCATGAACACTGAAGCTTTCTTT. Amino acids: CASSLGGMNTEAFF.

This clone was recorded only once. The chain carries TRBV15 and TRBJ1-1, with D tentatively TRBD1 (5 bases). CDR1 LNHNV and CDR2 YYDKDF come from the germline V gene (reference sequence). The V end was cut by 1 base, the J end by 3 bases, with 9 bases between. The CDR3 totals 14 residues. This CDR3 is CATSRGGGDTEAFF. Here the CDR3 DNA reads TGTGCCACCAGCAGAGGTGGAGGGGACACTGAAGCTTTCTTT.

CDR3: CASSPGQGGDAFF. The CDR3 bases are TGTGCCAGCAGCCCGGGACAGGGTGGTGACGCTTTCTTT. The rearrangement links TRBV5-4 to TRBJ1-1; 9 positions match TRBD1. Germline V CDR1 and CDR2: SGHNT, YYREEE (reference sequence). V was pared by 4 bases and J by 11 bases, with 9 bases of the junction left unmatched. The CDR3 contains 13 residues.

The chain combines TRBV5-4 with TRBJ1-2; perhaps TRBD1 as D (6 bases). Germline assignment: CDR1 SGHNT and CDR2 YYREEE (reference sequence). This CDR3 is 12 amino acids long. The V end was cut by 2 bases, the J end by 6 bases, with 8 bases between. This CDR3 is CASSLYRDGYTF. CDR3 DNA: TGTGCCAGCAGCTTATACAGGGATGGCTACACCTTC.

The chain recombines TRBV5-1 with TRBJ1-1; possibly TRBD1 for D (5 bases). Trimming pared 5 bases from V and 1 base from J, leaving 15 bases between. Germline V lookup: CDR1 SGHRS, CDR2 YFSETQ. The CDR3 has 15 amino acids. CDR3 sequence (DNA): TGCGCCAGCAGGGACAAATCAGGTGGGAACACTGAAGCTTTCTTT. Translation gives CASRDKSGGNTEAFF.

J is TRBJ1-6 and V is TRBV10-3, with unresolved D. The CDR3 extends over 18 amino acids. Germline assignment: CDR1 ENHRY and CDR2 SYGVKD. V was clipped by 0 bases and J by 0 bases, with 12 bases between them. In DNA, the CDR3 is TGTGCCATCAGTGAGTCATGGTTCGGGAGCTCCTATAATTCACCCCTCCACTTT. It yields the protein CAISESWFGSSYNSPLHF.

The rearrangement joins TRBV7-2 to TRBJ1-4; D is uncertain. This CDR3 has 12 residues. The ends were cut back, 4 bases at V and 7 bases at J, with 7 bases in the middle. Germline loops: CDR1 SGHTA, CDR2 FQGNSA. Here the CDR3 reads CASSSTREKLFF. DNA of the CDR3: TGTGCCAGCAGCTCGACACGTGAAAAACTGTTTTTT. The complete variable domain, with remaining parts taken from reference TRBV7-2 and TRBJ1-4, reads GAGVSQSPSNKVTEKGKDVELRCDPISGHTALYWYRQSLGQGLEFLIYFQGNSAPDKSGLPSDRFSAERTGGSVSTLTIQRTQQEDSAVYLCASSSTREKLFFGSGTQLSVL.

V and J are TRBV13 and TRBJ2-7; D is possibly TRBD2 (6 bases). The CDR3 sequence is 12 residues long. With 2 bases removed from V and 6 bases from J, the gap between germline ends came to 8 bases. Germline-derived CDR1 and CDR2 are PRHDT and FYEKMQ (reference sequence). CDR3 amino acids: CASSLQGLEQYF. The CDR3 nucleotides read TGTGCCAGCAGCTTACAGGGACTCGAGCAGTACTTC.

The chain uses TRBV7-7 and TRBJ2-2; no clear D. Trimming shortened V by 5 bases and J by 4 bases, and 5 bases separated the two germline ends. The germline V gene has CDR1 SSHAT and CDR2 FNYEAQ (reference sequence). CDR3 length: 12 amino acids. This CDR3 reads CASSLVTGELFF. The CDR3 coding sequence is TGTGCCAGCAGCCTCGTCACCGGGGAGCTGTTTTTT.

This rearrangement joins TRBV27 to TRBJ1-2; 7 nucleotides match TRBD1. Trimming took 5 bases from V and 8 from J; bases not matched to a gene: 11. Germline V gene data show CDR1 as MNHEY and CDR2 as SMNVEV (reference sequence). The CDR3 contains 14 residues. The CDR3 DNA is TGTGCCAGCAGTCGCGCGGAGGGGGCAAGGGGCTACACCTTC. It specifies CASSRAEGARGYTF.

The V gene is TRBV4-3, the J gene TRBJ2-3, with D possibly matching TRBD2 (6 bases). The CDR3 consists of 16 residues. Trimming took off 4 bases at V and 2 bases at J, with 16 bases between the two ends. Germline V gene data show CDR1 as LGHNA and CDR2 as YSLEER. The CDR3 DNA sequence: TGCGCCAGCAGCCCAAGGGCATTAGCGGACACAGATACGCAGTATTTT. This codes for CASSPRALADTDTQYF.

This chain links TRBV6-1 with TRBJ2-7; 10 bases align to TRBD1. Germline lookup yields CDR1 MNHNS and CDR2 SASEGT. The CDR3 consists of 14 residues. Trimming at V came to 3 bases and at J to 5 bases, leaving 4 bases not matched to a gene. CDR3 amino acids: CASSEGTGADEQYF. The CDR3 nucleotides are TGTGCCAGCAGTGAGGGGACAGGGGCGGACGAGCAGTACTTC.

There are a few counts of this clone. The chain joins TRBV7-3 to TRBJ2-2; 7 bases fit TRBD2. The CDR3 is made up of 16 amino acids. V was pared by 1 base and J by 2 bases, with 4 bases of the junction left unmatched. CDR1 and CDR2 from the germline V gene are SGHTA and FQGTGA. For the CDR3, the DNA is TGTGCCAGCAGCTTAAGCCAGCGGGGCAACACCGGGGAGCTGTTTTTT. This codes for CASSLSQRGNTGELFF.

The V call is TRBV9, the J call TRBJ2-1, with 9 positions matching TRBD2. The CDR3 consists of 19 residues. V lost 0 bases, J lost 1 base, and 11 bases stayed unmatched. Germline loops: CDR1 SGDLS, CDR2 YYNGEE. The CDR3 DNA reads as TGTGCCAGCAGCGTAGCTTGGGCTAGCGGGATGTTATCCTACAATGAGCAGTTCTTC. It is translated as CASSVAWASGMLSYNEQFF. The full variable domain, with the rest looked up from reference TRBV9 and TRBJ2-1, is DSGVTQTPKHLITATGQRVTLRCSPRSGDLSVYWYQQSLDQGLQFLIQYYNGEERAKGNILERFSAQQFPDLHSELNLSSLELGDSALYFCASSVAWASGMLSYNEQFFGPGTRLTVL.